This T cell receptor beta chain stems from a study of T cells in Graves' hyperthyroidism and ophthalmopathy. Study-wide findings and caveats: Stable hyperthyroidism and ophthalmopathy were separated using 13 V-J signatures.

This clonotype turned up a few times. Its antigen is not identified. Per germline, CDR1 SEHNR and CDR2 FQNEAQ (reference sequence). Trimming shortened V by 0 bases and J by 5 bases, and 13 bases separated the two germline ends. This CDR3 region has 15 residues. TCR beta CDR3 region amplification was performed from RNA transcripts. A set of HTBI primers served as the primers for a first-round RT-PCR of the TCR CDR3. TCRdb processed the multiplex PCR reads anew with MiXCR; each CDR3 protein has one entry. The top ten hold approximately 3.5% of the sample, which has roughly 650,000 distinct CDR3 sequences, approximately 15% seen once. Exclusion of a patient resulted from uncontrolled infection, other autoimmune disease, pregnancy or lactation.

The chain is built from TRBV7-9 and TRBJ1-2; a weak D match, TRBD1 (5 bases). Sequencing input: blood. The clonotype originates from a woman aged 40 to 55 with Graves' ophthalmopathy. Here the CDR3 reads CASSLAQDDLYGYTF. Here the CDR3 DNA reads TGTGCCAGCAGCTTAGCACAGGACGACCTTTATGGCTACACCTTC.